This TCR beta chain comes out of a study of cytomegalovirus exposure and HLA in healthy donors. V was clipped by 6 bases and J by 3 bases; unmatched bases: 7. The CDR3 is 15 residues long. Remarks on this clone: Antigen specificity is unknown.

TCRdb's table, derived via immunoSEQ multiplex PCR, lists solely in-frame clones and lacks some. The sample lists about 120,000 clones, about 82% seen once, with 4% to 6% in the top ten. Notes on the study in general: Despite most TCR sequences being rare, some public TCRs occurred in many donors. A few CMV-associated chains proved CMV antigen-specific in vitro.

This chain links TRBV23-1 with TRBJ1-2, with TRBD1 matching over 10 bases. TRBV23-1 is classed as an ORF, of uncertain function. The clonotype originates from a young man in good health and CMV-seronegative. Sequenced sample: PBMCs. CDR3 DNA sequence: TGCGCCAGCAGCCCGGGACAGGGGACACACTATGGCTACACCTTC. This translates into CASSPGQGTHYGYTF.